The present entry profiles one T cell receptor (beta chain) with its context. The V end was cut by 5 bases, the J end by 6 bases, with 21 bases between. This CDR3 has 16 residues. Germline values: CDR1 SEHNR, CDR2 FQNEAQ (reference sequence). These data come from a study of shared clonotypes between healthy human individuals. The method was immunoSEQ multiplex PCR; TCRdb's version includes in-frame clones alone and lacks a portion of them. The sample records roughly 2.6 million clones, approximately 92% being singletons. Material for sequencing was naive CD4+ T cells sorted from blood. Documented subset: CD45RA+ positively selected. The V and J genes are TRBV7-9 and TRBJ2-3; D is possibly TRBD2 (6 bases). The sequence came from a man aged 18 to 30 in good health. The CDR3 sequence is CASSNILAFLADTQYF. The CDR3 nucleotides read TGTGCCAGCAGCAACATACTAGCATTTTTGGCCGATACGCAGTATTTT.